Listed here are 31 T cell receptor beta chains from one sample, sequenced in a study. Treg sorting used a CD4+CD25+CD127-/low gate. The TRBV12-4/TRBJ1-2 clonotypes were amplified using barcode primers with ligated adaptors. TCRdb reprocessed the multiplex PCR reads with MiXCR, giving one entry per CDR3 protein. Among approximately 570 distinct CDR3 sequences listed, approximately 4.1% were seen once. Sequenced material: Tregs sorted from blood. All receptors derive from a female donor with breast cancer.

This clonotype is medium-sized by share. The chain employs TRBV12-3 or TRBV12-4 and TRBJ1-2; 7 nucleotides align to TRBD1. This CDR3 region has 13 residues. V gave up 8 bases and J gave up 4 bases; unmatched junction bases: 7. CDR3 sequence (DNA): TGTGCCAGCCACAGGGGCGCGGGCTATGGCTACACCTTC. This sequence encodes CASHRGAGYGYTF.

Within the sample, this clonotype is medium-sized. The chain uses TRBV12-3 or TRBV12-4 and TRBJ1-2, with 8 bases lining up with TRBD1. V trimming: 5 bases; J trimming: 6 bases; junction bases outside the gene matches: 11. The CDR3 totals 15 residues. The CDR3: CASSLIGQGLDGYTF. CDR3 coding DNA: TGTGCCAGCAGTCTAATCGGACAGGGCTTGGATGGCTACACCTTC.

By share, this clonotype ranks as large. The J gene is TRBJ1-2, the V gene TRBV12-3 or TRBV12-4; TRBD1 matches at 8 bases. Germline trimming cut 3 bases from V and 2 bases from J; bases unmatched to any gene: 2. The length of the CDR3 is 14 residues. The CDR3 nucleotides read TGTGCCAGCAGTTTGACAGGGGCAAACTATGGCTACACCTTC. This codes for CASSLTGANYGYTF.

This clonotype ranks as large (0.1 to 1%). The V call is TRBV12-3 or TRBV12-4, the J call TRBJ1-2; 7 bases are a match to TRBD1. The trim removed 7 bases at V and 6 bases at J, leaving 14 bases unmatched. The CDR3 runs to 15 residues. DNA of the CDR3: TGTGCCAGCACTCCGGGACAGATGGTTGGTGATGGCTACACCTTC. Its translation is CASTPGQMVGDGYTF.

This clonotype is labeled as large. This chain's CDR3 is CASKYGTYYGYTF. The CDR3 DNA is TGTGCCAGCAAATACGGGACTTACTATGGCTACACCTTC. The V gene is TRBV12-3 or TRBV12-4, the J gene TRBJ1-2; D may be TRBD1 (5 bases). V was cut by 7 bases and J by 3 bases, with 12 bases left in between. This CDR3 region has 13 residues.

This clonotype qualifies as medium-sized. This CDR3 reads CASSLGIGFRGYTF. CDR3 sequence (DNA): TGTGCCAGCAGTTTAGGTATAGGGTTCAGGGGCTACACCTTC. V and J are TRBV12-3 or TRBV12-4 and TRBJ1-2; D unresolved. The CDR3 is 14 residues long. Trimming took 1 base from V and 8 from J, leaving 14 bases between them.

This clonotype was seen at least ten times. This sequence joins TRBV12-3 or TRBV12-4 and TRBJ1-2; D is ambiguous. Trimming pared 1 base from V and 0 bases from J, leaving 9 bases between. CDR3 size: 15 residues. The CDR3 DNA is TGTGCCAGCAGTTTAGTTCAGGATTCTAACTATGGCTACACCTTC. Protein product: CASSLVQDSNYGYTF.

The chain carries TRBV12-3 or TRBV12-4 and TRBJ1-2; D unresolved. The CDR3 is made up of 18 amino acids. Trimming took 6 bases from V and 0 from J, leaving 23 bases between them. The CDR3 DNA sequence: TGTGCCAGCAGCCAAACCTCCAACCCGGACGGCTCTAACTATGGCTACACCTTC. Translated, it gives CASSQTSNPDGSNYGYTF.

This clonotype is medium-sized by share. The chain links TRBV12-3 or TRBV12-4 to TRBJ1-2; the D is unclear. The V end lost 2 bases, the J end lost 7 bases, and 11 bases lay between the germline ends. This CDR3 region has 13 residues. CDR3 nucleotide sequence: TGTGCCAGCAGTTTATGGGGTCTATCTGGCTACACCTTC. Amino acids: CASSLWGLSGYTF.

This clonotype is large (0.1 to 1%) by share. The chain has TRBV12-3 or TRBV12-4 and TRBJ1-2; D not resolved. This CDR3 region has 13 residues. Trimming left V 5 bases short and J 4 bases short, with 11 bases between. The CDR3 DNA reads TGTGCCAGCAGTCTGACAAGAGGCTATGGCTACACCTTC. Encoded protein: CASSLTRGYGYTF.

This sequence joins TRBV12-3 or TRBV12-4 and TRBJ1-2; perhaps TRBD1 as D (5 bases). Trimming took 4 bases from V and 3 from J, leaving 12 bases between them. The CDR3 spans 14 residues. CDR3: CASSSGTADYGYTF. The DNA for the CDR3 is TGTGCCAGCAGTTCCGGGACCGCGGACTATGGCTACACCTTC.

This clonotype qualifies as medium-sized. V and J are TRBV12-3 or TRBV12-4 and TRBJ1-2, with D unclear. The CDR3 consists of 14 residues. With 4 bases removed from V and 4 bases from J, the gap between germline ends came to 13 bases. For the CDR3, the DNA is TGTGCCAGCAGTTCACAGACATCCTCCTATGGCTACACCTTC. Encoded protein: CASSSQTSSYGYTF.

In this sample, this clonotype is large (0.1 to 1%). The V and J genes are TRBV12-3 or TRBV12-4 and TRBJ1-2, with TRBD1 matching 7 bases. V shed 5 bases and J 0 bases; nucleotides not matched to a gene: 6. The length of the CDR3 is 15 residues. In DNA, the CDR3 is TGTGCCAGCAGTAGAGGGACAGCAGCTAACTATGGCTACACCTTC. Protein sequence: CASSRGTAANYGYTF.

This clonotype ranks as medium-sized. V gene TRBV12-3 or TRBV12-4 combines with J gene TRBJ1-2, with D unresolved. CDR3 length: 14 residues. V lost 3 bases and J lost 2, with 10 bases in between. CDR3 amino acids: CASSFQATNYGYTF. The DNA for the CDR3 is TGTGCCAGCAGTTTTCAGGCCACCAACTATGGCTACACCTTC.

This clonotype is categorized as medium-sized. This chain uses TRBV12-3 or TRBV12-4 with TRBJ1-2, with D unclear. V was clipped by 2 bases and J by 7 bases, with 14 bases between them. The CDR3 spans 14 residues. CDR3: CASSLMGWRSGYTF. CDR3 in DNA: TGTGCCAGCAGTTTAATGGGCTGGAGGTCTGGCTACACCTTC.

The CDR3 loop reads CASNLQGRIFGYTF. DNA for the CDR3: TGTGCCAGCAACCTACAGGGTCGGATATTTGGCTACACCTTC. This chain connects TRBV12-3 or TRBV12-4 to TRBJ1-2, with D maybe TRBD1 (6 bases). CDR3 length: 14 amino acids. Trimming cost V 7 bases and J 7 bases, with 19 bases left between them.

By share of the sample, this clonotype is large. As DNA, the CDR3 is TGTGCCAGCAGTTTGGAGGAAAGTGGCTACACCTTC. It specifies CASSLEESGYTF. J is TRBJ1-2 and V is TRBV12-3 or TRBV12-4; D not resolved. V was cut by 3 bases and J by 7 bases, with 9 bases left in between. This CDR3 is built from 12 residues.

This clonotype is large in the sample. This chain connects TRBV12-3 or TRBV12-4 to TRBJ1-2; no clear D gene. The CDR3 covers 13 residues. With 6 bases removed from V and 8 bases from J, the gap between germline ends came to 16 bases. The CDR3 is CASSYQTGRGYTF. In nucleotides, the CDR3 is TGTGCCAGCAGCTACCAAACGGGTCGGGGCTACACCTTC.

This clonotype was detected ten times or more. This chain joins TRBV12-3 or TRBV12-4 and TRBJ1-2; the D is unclear. CDR3 size: 18 residues. The chain's CDR3 is CDQAVWGHSGRGIPCYTF. As DNA, the CDR3 is TGTGATCAAGCAGTTTGGGGTCACTCAGGAAGAGGTATCCCTTGCTACACCTTC.

By proportion, this clonotype is medium-sized. This chain links TRBV12-3 or TRBV12-4 with TRBJ1-2; 7 bases are shared with TRBD1. The CDR3 has 16 amino acids. The V gene end was trimmed by 7 bases and the J gene end by 6 bases; junction bases not matched to a gene: 17. CDR3 protein: CASTNMRDRREDGYTF. In DNA, the CDR3 is TGTGCCAGCACCAATATGAGGGACAGAAGGGAAGATGGCTACACCTTC.

This clonotype is medium-sized (0.01 to 0.1%) in the sample. The chain employs TRBV12-3 or TRBV12-4 and TRBJ1-2; D not resolved. Trimming shortened V by 6 bases and J by 4 bases, and 12 bases separated the two germline ends. This CDR3 spans 13 amino acids. The CDR3 region is CASSVGGRYGYTF. The CDR3, as DNA: TGTGCCAGCAGCGTCGGAGGGCGCTATGGCTACACCTTC.

This clonotype is judged medium-sized. The rearrangement joins TRBV12-3 or TRBV12-4 to TRBJ1-2; D remains unclear. V dropped 4 bases and J dropped 5 bases, with 14 bases sitting between them. This CDR3 region has 14 residues. The DNA of the CDR3 is TGTGCCAGCAGTTGGGCGAGATTGGGGTATGGCTACACCTTC. Encoded protein: CASSWARLGYGYTF.

In its sample, this clonotype ranks as medium-sized (0.01 to 0.1%). The chain is built from TRBV12-3 or TRBV12-4 and TRBJ1-2; 9 bases line up with TRBD1. This CDR3 is 14 amino acids long. The trim removed 8 bases at V and 8 bases at J, leaving 12 bases unmatched. The DNA for the CDR3 is TGTGCCAGCTGGGGTCGGGACAGGGCTGACGGCTACACCTTC. This translates into CASWGRDRADGYTF.

By share, this clonotype ranks as medium-sized. The genes are TRBV12-3 or TRBV12-4 and TRBJ1-2, with D possibly being TRBD1 (6 bases). The CDR3 is 14 amino acids. V lost 4 bases, J lost 5 bases, and 14 bases lay in between. The CDR3 DNA reads as TGTGCCAGCAGTTCTACAGGGCAGGTTTATGGCTACACCTTC. Amino acids: CASSSTGQVYGYTF.

Judged by abundance, this clonotype is large. The chain has TRBV12-3 or TRBV12-4 and TRBJ1-2; D ambiguous. Deletions cut 2 bases from V and 3 bases from J, with 7 bases between. This CDR3 is built from 13 residues. The CDR3 reads CASSLQVDYGYTF. CDR3 coding DNA: TGTGCCAGCAGTTTACAAGTAGACTATGGCTACACCTTC.

Relative to its sample, this clonotype is medium-sized (0.01 to 0.1%). This rearrangement joins TRBV12-3 or TRBV12-4 to TRBJ1-2, with D unresolved. This CDR3 is built from 11 residues. Trimming stripped 6 bases from V and 0 bases from J, with 2 bases between. DNA for the CDR3: TGTGCCAGCAGGACTAACTATGGCTACACCTTC. Its protein product is CASRTNYGYTF.

By share, this clonotype counts as medium-sized. V is TRBV12-3 or TRBV12-4 and J is TRBJ1-2; no definite D call. The CDR3 covers 14 residues. V was shortened by 3 bases and J by 2 bases, with 10 bases between the two germline ends. The CDR3 protein is CASSFTLGNYGYTF. The CDR3 DNA follows: TGTGCCAGCAGTTTCACCCTCGGGAACTATGGCTACACCTTC.

This clonotype came up many times. CDR3: CASSQDRSYGYTF. The DNA for the CDR3 is TGTGCCAGCAGTCAAGACAGGTCCTATGGCTACACCTTC. The V and J genes are TRBV12-3 or TRBV12-4 and TRBJ1-2; D may be TRBD1 (6 bases). CDR3 length equals 13 residues. V shed 5 bases and J shed 4 bases, with 11 bases lying between them.

This clonotype was detected a few times. The chain carries TRBV12-3 or TRBV12-4 and TRBJ1-2; D not certain. V lost 4 bases and J 5 bases, leaving 8 bases between the germline ends. The CDR3 totals 12 residues. The CDR3 loop reads CASSSGLYGYTF. The CDR3 nucleotides are TGTGCCAGCAGTTCCGGATTATATGGCTACACCTTC.

By its share, this clonotype is medium-sized (0.01 to 0.1%). V is TRBV12-3 or TRBV12-4 and J is TRBJ1-2; 10 bases fit TRBD1. The ends lost 3 bases at V and 8 bases at J; junction bases unmatched: 9. This CDR3 region has 15 residues. CDR3 coding DNA: TGTGCCAGCAGTTTGACCGGGACAGGGGACTCCGGCTACACCTTC. Its translation is CASSLTGTGDSGYTF.

This chain joins TRBV12-3 or TRBV12-4 and TRBJ1-2; TRBD1 aligns across 8 bases. V lost 6 bases, J lost 5 bases, and 2 bases stayed unmatched. The CDR3 has 12 amino acids. The chain's CDR3 is CASSWTGYGYTF. The CDR3 DNA follows: TGTGCCAGCAGCTGGACAGGGTATGGCTACACCTTC.